This T cell receptor beta chain was identified during a study of blood T cells in healthy people across ages. Sample-barcoded 5' priming and a J-beta primer mix drove a second PCR of about 6 to 12 cycles. Each cDNA molecule received a tag from a template-switch adaptor that had 12 random nucleotides. TCRdb re-analysed the 5' RACE reads in MiXCR, keeping a single row per CDR3 protein. The sample has around 1,500,000 distinct CDR3 sequences, 28% seen once. In its sample, this clonotype was seen many times. What it binds is unknown. In germline, CDR1 is SGHTA, CDR2 FQGNSA. The CDR3 contains 14 residues. The ends lost 6 bases at V and 9 bases at J; junction bases unmatched: 11. Donors were healthy Caucasian individuals from Russia aged about 6 to 95. Per sample, no less than 5.5 micrograms of total RNA were extracted. Overall study findings and caveats: In these data, TCR beta diversity tracked strongly with naive T cell percentage.

This TCR was sampled from a woman in her twenties or thirties in good health. Sequencing was carried out using blood. The rearrangement joins TRBV7-2 to TRBJ2-4; 7 bases agree with TRBD2. This chain's CDR3 is CASSSSGEGSIQYF. DNA for the CDR3: TGTGCCAGCAGTTCTAGCGGAGAGGGGAGCATTCAGTACTTC.